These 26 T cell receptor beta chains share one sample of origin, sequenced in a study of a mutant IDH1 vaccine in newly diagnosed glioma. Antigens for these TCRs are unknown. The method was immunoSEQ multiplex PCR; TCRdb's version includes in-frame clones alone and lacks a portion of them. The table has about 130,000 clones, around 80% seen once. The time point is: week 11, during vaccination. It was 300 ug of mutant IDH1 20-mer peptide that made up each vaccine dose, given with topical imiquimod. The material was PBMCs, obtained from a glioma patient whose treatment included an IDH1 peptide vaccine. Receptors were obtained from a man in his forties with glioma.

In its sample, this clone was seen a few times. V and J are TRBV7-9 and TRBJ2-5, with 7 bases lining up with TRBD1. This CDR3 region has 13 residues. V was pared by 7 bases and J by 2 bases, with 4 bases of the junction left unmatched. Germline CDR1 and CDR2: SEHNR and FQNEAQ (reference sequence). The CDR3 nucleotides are TGTGCCAGCACCCGGGACAGTCAAGAGACCCAGTACTTC. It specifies CASTRDSQETQYF.

Here the CDR3 DNA reads TGCGCCAGCAGCTTGGGTACTCCCTACGAGCAGTACTTC. Encoded protein: CASSLGTPYEQYF. V and J are TRBV5-1 and TRBJ2-7; no reliable D call. The CDR3 runs 13 residues. The germline V gene has CDR1 SGHRS and CDR2 YFSETQ. The germline V and J ends were trimmed by 0 bases and 2 bases, with 6 bases remaining between them. The full variable domain, rest sourced from reference TRBV5-1 and TRBJ2-7, is KAGVTQTPRYLIKTRGQQVTLSCSPISGHRSVSWYQQTPGQGLQFLFEYFSETQRNKGNFPGRFSGRQFSNSRSEMNVSTLELGDSALYLCASSLGTPYEQYFGPGTRLTVT.

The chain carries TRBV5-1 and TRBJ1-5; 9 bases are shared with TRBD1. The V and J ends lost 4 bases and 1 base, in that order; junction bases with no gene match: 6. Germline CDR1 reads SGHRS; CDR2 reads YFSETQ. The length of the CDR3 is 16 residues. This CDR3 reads CASSPGQGGSNQPQHF. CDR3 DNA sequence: TGCGCCAGCAGCCCGGGACAGGGAGGGAGCAATCAGCCCCAGCATTTT.

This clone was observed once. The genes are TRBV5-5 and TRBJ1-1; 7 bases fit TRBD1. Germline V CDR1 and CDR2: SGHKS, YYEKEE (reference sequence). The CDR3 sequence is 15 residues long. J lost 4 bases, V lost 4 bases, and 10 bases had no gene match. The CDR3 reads CASSVRQGQGTEAFF. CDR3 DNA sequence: TGTGCCAGCAGCGTTCGACAGGGTCAGGGCACTGAAGCTTTCTTT.

In DNA, the CDR3 is TGTGCCACCAGCAGAGACGTTTCGACTAGCGGGAGAACCCAGTACTTC. It yields the protein CATSRDVSTSGRTQYF. The chain joins TRBV15 to TRBJ2-5, with 12 positions matching TRBD2. Trimming took 0 bases from V and 8 from J; bases not matched to a gene: 7. The CDR3 totals 16 residues. Germline assignment: CDR1 LNHNV and CDR2 YYDKDF (reference sequence).

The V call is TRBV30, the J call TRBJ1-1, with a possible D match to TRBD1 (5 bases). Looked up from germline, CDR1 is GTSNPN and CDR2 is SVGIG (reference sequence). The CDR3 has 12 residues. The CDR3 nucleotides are TGTGCTCTGGGGGGTGGGGCGGATGAAGCTTTCTTT. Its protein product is CALGGGADEAFF.

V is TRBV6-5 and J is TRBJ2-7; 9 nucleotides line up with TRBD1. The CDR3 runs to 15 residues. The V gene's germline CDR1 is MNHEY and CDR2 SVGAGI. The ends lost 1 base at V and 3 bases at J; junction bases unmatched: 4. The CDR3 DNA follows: TGTGCCAGCAGTTACTTCACAGGGGGCGTCTACGAGCAGTACTTC. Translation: CASSYFTGGVYEQYF.

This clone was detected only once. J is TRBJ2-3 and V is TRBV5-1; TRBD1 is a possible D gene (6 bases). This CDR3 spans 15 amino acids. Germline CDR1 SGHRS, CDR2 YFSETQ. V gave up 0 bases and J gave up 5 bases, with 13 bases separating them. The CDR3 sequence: CASSLASQGIDTQYF. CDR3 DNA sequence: TGCGCCAGCAGCTTGGCCTCGCAGGGGATAGATACGCAGTATTTT.

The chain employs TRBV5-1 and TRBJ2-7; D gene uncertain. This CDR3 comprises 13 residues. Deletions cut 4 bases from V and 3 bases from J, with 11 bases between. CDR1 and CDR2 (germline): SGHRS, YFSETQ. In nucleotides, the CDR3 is TGCGCCAGCAGCCCTTCCCCCGTCTACGAGCAGTACTTC. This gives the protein CASSPSPVYEQYF.

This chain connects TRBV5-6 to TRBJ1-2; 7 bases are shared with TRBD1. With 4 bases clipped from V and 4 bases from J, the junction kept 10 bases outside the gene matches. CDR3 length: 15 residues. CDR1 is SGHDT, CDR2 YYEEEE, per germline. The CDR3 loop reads CASSSPDRNSYGYTF. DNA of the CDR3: TGTGCCAGCAGCAGCCCGGACAGGAACTCCTATGGCTACACCTTC.

The CDR3 coding sequence is TGTGCCAGCAGCTTGTGGGCAGGGGGATCAGATACGCAGTATTTT. It yields the protein CASSLWAGGSDTQYF. The J gene is TRBJ2-3, the V gene TRBV5-6, with 7 positions matching TRBD1. CDR1 is SGHDT and CDR2 is YYEEEE in the germline V gene. This CDR3 is 15 amino acids long. Trimming took 1 base from V and 4 from J; bases not matched to a gene: 6.

The CDR3 reads CATSRAGTASSYNSPLHF. In DNA, the CDR3 is TGTGCCACCAGCAGAGCTGGGACAGCTAGCTCCTATAATTCACCCCTCCACTTT. The V gene is TRBV15, the J gene TRBJ1-6; the match to TRBD1 covers 7 bases. Per germline, CDR1 LNHNV and CDR2 YYDKDF (reference sequence). V shed 1 base, J shed 0 bases, and the junction held 6 bases outside the gene matches. The CDR3 covers 18 residues.

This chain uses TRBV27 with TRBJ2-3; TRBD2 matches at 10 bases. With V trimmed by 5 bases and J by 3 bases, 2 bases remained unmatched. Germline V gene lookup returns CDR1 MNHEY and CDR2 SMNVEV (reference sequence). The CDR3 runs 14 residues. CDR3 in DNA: TGTGCCAGCAGTATACTAGCGGGGACAGATACGCAGTATTTT. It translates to CASSILAGTDTQYF.

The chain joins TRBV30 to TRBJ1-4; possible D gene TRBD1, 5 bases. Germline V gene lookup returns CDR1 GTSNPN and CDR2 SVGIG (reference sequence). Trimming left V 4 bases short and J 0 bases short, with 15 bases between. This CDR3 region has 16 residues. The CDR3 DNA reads TGTGCCTGGACTGGGCAGGGCGCGGCAACTAATGAAAAACTGTTTTTT. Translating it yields CAWTGQGAATNEKLFF. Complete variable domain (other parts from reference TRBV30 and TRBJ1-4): SQTIHQWPATLVQPVGSPLSLECTVEGTSNPNLYWYRQAAGRGLQLLFYSVGIGQISSEVPQNLSASRPQDRQFILSSKKLLLSDSGFYLCAWTGQGAATNEKLFFGSGTQLSVL.

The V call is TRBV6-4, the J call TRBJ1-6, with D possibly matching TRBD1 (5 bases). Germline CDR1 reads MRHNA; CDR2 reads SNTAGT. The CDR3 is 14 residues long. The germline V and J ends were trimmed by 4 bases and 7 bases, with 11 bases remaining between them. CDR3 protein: CASSGTGANSPLHF. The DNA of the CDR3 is TGTGCCAGCAGTGGCACAGGAGCGAATTCACCCCTCCACTTT.

CDR3 coding DNA: TGCGCCAGCAGCTTGGACGTGGCCAAAAACATTCAGTACTTC. Translating it yields CASSLDVAKNIQYF. The V and J genes are TRBV5-1 and TRBJ2-4; D call uncertain. V was pared by 0 bases and J by 1 base, with 5 bases between. The germline CDR1 and CDR2 sequences are SGHRS and YFSETQ. This CDR3 is 14 amino acids long.

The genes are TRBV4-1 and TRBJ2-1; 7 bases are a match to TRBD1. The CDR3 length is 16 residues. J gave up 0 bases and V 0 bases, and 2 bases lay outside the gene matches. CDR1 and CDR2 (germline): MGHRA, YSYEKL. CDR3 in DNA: TGCGCCAGCAGCCAAGAGGGACAGAGCTCCTACAATGAGCAGTTCTTC. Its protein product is CASSQEGQSSYNEQFF.

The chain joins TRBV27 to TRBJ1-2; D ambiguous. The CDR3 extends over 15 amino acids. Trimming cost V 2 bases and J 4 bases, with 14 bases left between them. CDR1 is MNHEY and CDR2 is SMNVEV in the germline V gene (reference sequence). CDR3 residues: CASSLSPEDIYGYTF. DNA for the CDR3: TGTGCCAGCAGTTTAAGTCCAGAGGATATCTATGGCTACACCTTC.

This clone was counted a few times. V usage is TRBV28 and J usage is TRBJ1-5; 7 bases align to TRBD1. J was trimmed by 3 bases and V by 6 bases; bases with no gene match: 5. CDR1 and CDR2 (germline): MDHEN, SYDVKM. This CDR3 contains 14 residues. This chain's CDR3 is CASSGGGLNQPQHF. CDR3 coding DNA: TGTGCCAGCAGCGGAGGGGGCCTCAATCAGCCCCAGCATTTT.

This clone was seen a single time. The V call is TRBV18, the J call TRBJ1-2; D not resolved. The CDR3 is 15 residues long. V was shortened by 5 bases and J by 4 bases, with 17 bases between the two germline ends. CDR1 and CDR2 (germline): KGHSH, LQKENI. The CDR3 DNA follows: TGTGCCAGCTCAGATAACCTCAGCAGTGGCTATGGCTACACCTTC. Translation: CASSDNLSSGYGYTF.

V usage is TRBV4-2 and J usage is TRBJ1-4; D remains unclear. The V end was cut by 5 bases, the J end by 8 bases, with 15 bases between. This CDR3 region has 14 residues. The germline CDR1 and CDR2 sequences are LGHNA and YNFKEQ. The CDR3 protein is CASSLPGMGEKLFF. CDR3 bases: TGTGCCAGCAGCTTGCCGGGAATGGGGGAAAAACTGTTTTTT.

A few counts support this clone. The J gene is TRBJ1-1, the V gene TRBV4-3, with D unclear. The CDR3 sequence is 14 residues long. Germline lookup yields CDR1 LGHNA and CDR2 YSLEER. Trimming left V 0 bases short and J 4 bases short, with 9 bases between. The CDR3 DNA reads TGCGCCAGCAGCCAAGATGGGAGCCTCACTGAAGCTTTCTTT. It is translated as CASSQDGSLTEAFF.

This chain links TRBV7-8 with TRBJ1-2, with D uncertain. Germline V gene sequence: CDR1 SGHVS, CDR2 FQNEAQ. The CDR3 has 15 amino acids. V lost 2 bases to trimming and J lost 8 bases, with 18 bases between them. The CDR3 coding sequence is TGTGCCAGCAGCTTAACCAAGTCGGGAACAAACGGCTACACCTTC. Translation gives CASSLTKSGTNGYTF.

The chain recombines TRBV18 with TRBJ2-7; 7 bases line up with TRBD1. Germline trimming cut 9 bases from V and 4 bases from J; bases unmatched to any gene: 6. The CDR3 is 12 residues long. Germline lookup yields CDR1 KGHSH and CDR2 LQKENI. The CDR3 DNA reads TGTGCCAGTTCGACACAGGGGTACGAGCAGTACTTC. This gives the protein CASSTQGYEQYF.

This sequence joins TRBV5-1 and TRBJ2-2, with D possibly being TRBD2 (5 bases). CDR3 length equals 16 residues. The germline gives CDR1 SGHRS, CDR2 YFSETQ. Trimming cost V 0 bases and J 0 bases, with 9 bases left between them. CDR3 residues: CASSLGLPPNTGELFF. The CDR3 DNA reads TGCGCCAGCAGCTTGGGACTACCTCCGAACACCGGGGAGCTGTTTTTT.

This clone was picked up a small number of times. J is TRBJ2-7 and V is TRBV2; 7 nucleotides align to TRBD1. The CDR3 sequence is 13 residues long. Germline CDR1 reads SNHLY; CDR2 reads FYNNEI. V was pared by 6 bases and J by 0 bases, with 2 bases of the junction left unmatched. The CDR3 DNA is TGTGCCAGCAGCCGGGACAGCTCCTACGAGCAGTACTTC. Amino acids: CASSRDSSYEQYF.